Listed here are 15 T cell receptor beta chains from one sample, sequenced in a study of vaccination and CD4 T cells after COVID-19. With the Oncomine TCR Beta short-read assay, DNA from cultured CD4+ T cells was sequenced. Each CDR3 protein is one row after TCRdb ran MiXCR on the PCR reads. This sample yields about 19,000 distinct CDR3 sequences, of which more than 40% are seen a single time; approximately 6.5% belongs to the top ten. Treatment specified: roughly 10-day PBMC culture with coronavirus spike peptide pools or control peptides (ViraFEST assay). No antigen has been identified for these receptors. Sequences were derived from CD4+ T cells from blood, cultured in vitro, sampled before SARS-CoV-2 vaccination. These receptors all stem from a human donor who had recovered from COVID-19.

The J gene is TRBJ1-2, the V gene TRBV5-5; D may be TRBD1 (6 bases). The CDR3 has 13 amino acids. The V gene lost 4 bases and the J gene lost 8 bases, with 15 bases spanning the gap. CDR1 is SGHKS, CDR2 YYEKEE, per germline (reference sequence). This CDR3 is CASSPRTEVGYTF. DNA for the CDR3: TGTGCCAGCAGCCCGCGGACAGAGGTCGGCTACACCTTC. The variable domain in full, with the rest retrieved from reference TRBV5-5 and TRBJ1-2, is DAGVTQSPTHLIKTRGQQVTLRCSPISGHKSVSWYQQVLGQGPQFIFQYYEKEERGRGNFPDRFSARQFPNYSSELNVNALLLGDSALYLCASSPRTEVGYTFGSGTRLTVV.

V gene TRBV24-1 combines with J gene TRBJ1-1; the match to TRBD1 covers 7 bases. The germline V gene has CDR1 KGHDR and CDR2 SFDVKD. V lost 6 bases to trimming and J lost 4 bases; unmatched junction nucleotides: 4. CDR3 length: 13 amino acids. The CDR3 is CATSTGVGTEAFF. CDR3 sequence (DNA): TGTGCCACCAGTACAGGGGTCGGCACTGAAGCTTTCTTT.

In DNA form, the CDR3 reads TGTGCCAGCAGTCAGCCAGGGGGCTTGGAGACCCAGTACTTC. Amino acids: CASSQPGGLETQYF. The chain couples TRBV6-2 or TRBV6-3 to TRBJ2-5; 8 bases line up with TRBD1. The CDR3 sequence is 14 residues long. Germline values: CDR1 MNHEY, CDR2 SVGEGT. V shed 5 bases and J 5 bases; nucleotides not matched to a gene: 7.

This clonotype was observed a handful of times. The V gene is TRBV20-1, the J gene TRBJ2-3, with D perhaps TRBD2 (6 bases). CDR1 and CDR2 from the germline V gene are DFQATT and SNEGSKA (reference sequence). Trimming pared 8 bases from V and 6 bases from J, leaving 15 bases between. The CDR3 loop spans 12 amino acids. The CDR3 loop is CSTERARDTQYF. CDR3 coding DNA: TGCAGTACCGAGCGGGCGCGGGATACGCAGTATTTT.

This clonotype was detected only a few times. This chain links TRBV6-2 or TRBV6-3 with TRBJ2-1; 9 nucleotides match TRBD1. The germline gives CDR1 MNHEY, CDR2 SVGEGT. The CDR3 covers 15 residues. Trimming at V came to 6 bases and at J to 8 bases, leaving 11 bases not matched to a gene. CDR3 loop: CASSSRTGEGDEQFF. The CDR3 DNA reads TGTGCCAGCAGCAGCCGGACAGGGGAGGGCGATGAGCAGTTCTTC.

The gene calls are TRBV6-1 and TRBJ2-2; unclear D gene. Per germline, CDR1 MNHNS and CDR2 SASEGT. CDR3 size: 13 residues. V was pared by 6 bases and J by 5 bases, with 10 bases between. CDR3 nucleotide sequence: TGTGCCAGCAGGGGTAGTTCGACCGGGGAGCTGTTTTTT. Translated: CASRGSSTGELFF.

In its sample, this clonotype was seen a few times. This CDR3 reads CASSSRGRANYEQYF. CDR3 sequence (DNA): TGTGCCAGCAGTTCGAGGGGCAGGGCCAACTACGAGCAGTACTTC. The chain links TRBV6-5 to TRBJ2-7, with D perhaps being TRBD1 or TRBD2 (5 bases each). Per germline, CDR1 MNHEY and CDR2 SVGAGI. This CDR3 comprises 15 residues. The ends were cut back, 4 bases at V and 3 bases at J, with 16 bases in the middle.

This clonotype was detected a few times. The rearrangement links TRBV28 to TRBJ1-5; the match to TRBD1 covers 8 bases. Per the germline V gene, CDR1 is MDHEN and CDR2 is SYDVKM. This CDR3 is 15 amino acids long. The junction had 5 bases not matched to a gene; V was cut back by 6 bases and J by 1 base. The CDR3 DNA sequence: TGTGCCAGCAGAGAGGGGACAGGCAGCAATCAGCCCCAGCATTTT. This gives the protein CASREGTGSNQPQHF.

The J gene is TRBJ2-2, the V gene TRBV29-1; 9 bases agree with TRBD1. CDR1 SQVTM and CDR2 ANQGSEA come from the germline V gene. The trim removed 7 bases at V and 4 bases at J, leaving 13 bases unmatched. The CDR3 is made up of 16 amino acids. The CDR3, as DNA: TGCAGCGCAAGTCCGGGGACAGGGACCGGCACCGGGGAGCTGTTTTTT. This gives the protein CSASPGTGTGTGELFF.

The chain combines TRBV27 with TRBJ2-7, with TRBD2 matching over 13 bases. After removal of 6 bases from V and 5 bases from J, the junction contained 4 bases not matched to a gene. The CDR3 has 14 amino acids. CDR1 is MNHEY, CDR2 SMNVEV, per germline (reference sequence). The CDR3 coding sequence is TGTGCCAGCAGGGGACTAGCGGGATTCGACGAGCAGTACTTC. Encoded protein: CASRGLAGFDEQYF.

This clonotype was seen a handful of times. The rearrangement uses TRBV20-1 and TRBJ1-4; D remains ambiguous. This CDR3 region has 13 residues. The V and J ends lost 4 bases and 4 bases respectively, with 10 bases between them. Germline loops: CDR1 DFQATT, CDR2 SNEGSKA (reference sequence). The CDR3: CSAIRRSNEKLFF. The CDR3 DNA follows: TGCAGTGCTATCAGACGGAGTAATGAAAAACTGTTTTTT.

The chain is built from TRBV19 and TRBJ2-3, with 9 positions matching TRBD2. Germline V gene sequence: CDR1 LNHDA, CDR2 SQIVND (reference sequence). The junction had 5 bases not matched to a gene; V was cut back by 6 bases and J by 1 base. The CDR3 is 15 amino acids. CDR3 coding DNA: TGTGCCAGTAGCCTAGCGGGGCAGGGCACAGATACGCAGTATTTT. It yields the protein CASSLAGQGTDTQYF. The entire variable domain, with the rest obtained from reference TRBV19 and TRBJ2-3, is as follows: DGGITQSPKYLFRKEGQNVTLSCEQNLNHDAMYWYRQDPGQGLRLIYYSQIVNDFQKGDIAEGYSVSREKKESFPLTVTSAQKNPTAFYLCASSLAGQGTDTQYFGPGTRLTVL.

The chain links TRBV6-5 to TRBJ2-7; 9 bases fit TRBD1. Germline V gene lookup returns CDR1 MNHEY and CDR2 SVGAGI. Germline trimming cut 4 bases from V and 3 bases from J; bases unmatched to any gene: 16. This CDR3 spans 18 amino acids. The CDR3 region has the DNA TGTGCCAGCAGTTCCCACAGTACAGGGGGCAAACTCGTCTACGAGCAGTACTTC. It yields the protein CASSSHSTGGKLVYEQYF.

A few counts support this clonotype. The chain has TRBV20-1 and TRBJ1-5; D might be TRBD1 (5 bases). Deletions cut 5 bases from V and 3 bases from J, with 17 bases between. The length of the CDR3 is 15 residues. From germline, CDR1 is DFQATT and CDR2 SNEGSKA (reference sequence). The CDR3 loop reads CSASSGAGSNQPQHF. The CDR3 nucleotides read TGCAGTGCTTCGTCTGGGGCGGGGTCCAATCAGCCCCAGCATTTT.

The J gene is TRBJ2-3, the V gene TRBV5-4; TRBD2 aligns across 7 bases. The V segment lost 2 bases and the J segment 0 bases; nucleotides outside the gene matches: 3. There are 15 residues in the CDR3. Germline V gives CDR1 SGHNT, CDR2 YYREEE (reference sequence). The CDR3 coding sequence is TGTGCCAGCAGCTTCAGCGGGGTGAGCACAGATACGCAGTATTTT. The encoded protein is CASSFSGVSTDTQYF. Together with reference TRBV5-4 and TRBJ2-3, the CDR3 gives the full variable domain: ETGVTQSPTHLIKTRGQQVTLRCSSQSGHNTVSWYQQALGQGPQFIFQYYREEENGRGNFPPRFSGLQFPNYSSELNVNALELDDSALYLCASSFSGVSTDTQYFGPGTRLTVL.